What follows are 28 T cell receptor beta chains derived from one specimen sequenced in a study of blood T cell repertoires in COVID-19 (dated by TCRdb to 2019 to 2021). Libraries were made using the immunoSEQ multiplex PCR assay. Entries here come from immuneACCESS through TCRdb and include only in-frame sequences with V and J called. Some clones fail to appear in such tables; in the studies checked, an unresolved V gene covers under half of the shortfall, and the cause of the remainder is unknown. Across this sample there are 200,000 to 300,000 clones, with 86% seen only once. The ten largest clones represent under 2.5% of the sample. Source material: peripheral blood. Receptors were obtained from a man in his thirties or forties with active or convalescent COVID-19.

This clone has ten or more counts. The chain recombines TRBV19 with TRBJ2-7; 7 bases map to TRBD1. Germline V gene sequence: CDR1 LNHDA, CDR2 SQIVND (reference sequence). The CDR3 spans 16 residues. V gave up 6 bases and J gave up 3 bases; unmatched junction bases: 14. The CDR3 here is CASSPQGGPNRYEQYF. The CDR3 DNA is TGTGCCAGTAGCCCCCAAGGGGGCCCGAACCGCTACGAGCAGTACTTC.

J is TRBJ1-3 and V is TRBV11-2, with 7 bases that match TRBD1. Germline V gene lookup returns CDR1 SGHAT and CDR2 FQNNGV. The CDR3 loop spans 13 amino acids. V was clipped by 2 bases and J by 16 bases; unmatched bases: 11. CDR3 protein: CASSLNLQGGSYF. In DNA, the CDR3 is TGTGCCAGCAGCTTAAATCTTCAGGGGGGATCGTATTTT.

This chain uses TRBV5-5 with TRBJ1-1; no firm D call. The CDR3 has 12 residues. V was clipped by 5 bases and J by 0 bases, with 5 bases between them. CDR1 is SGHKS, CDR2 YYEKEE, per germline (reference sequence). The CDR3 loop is CASRRMNTEAFF. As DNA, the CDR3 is TGTGCCAGCAGGAGGATGAACACTGAAGCTTTCTTT.

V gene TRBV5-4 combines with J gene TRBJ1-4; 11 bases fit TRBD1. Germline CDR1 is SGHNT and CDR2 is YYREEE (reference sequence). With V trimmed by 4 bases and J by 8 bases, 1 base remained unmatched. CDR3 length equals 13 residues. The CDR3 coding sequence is TGTGCCAGCAGCCGGGACAGGGGGGAAAAACTGTTTTTT. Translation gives CASSRDRGEKLFF.

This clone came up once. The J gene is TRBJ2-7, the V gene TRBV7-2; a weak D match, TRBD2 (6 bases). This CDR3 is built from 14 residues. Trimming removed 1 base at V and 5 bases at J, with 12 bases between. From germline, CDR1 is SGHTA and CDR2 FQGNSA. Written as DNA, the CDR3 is TGTGCCAGCAGCTTAGACACGGGGGTCGACGAGCAGTACTTC. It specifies CASSLDTGVDEQYF.

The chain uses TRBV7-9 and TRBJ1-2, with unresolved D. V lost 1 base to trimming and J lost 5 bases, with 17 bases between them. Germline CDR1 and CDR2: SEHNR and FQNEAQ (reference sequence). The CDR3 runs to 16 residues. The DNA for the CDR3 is TGTGCCAGCAGCTTAGTAGAGACTTTTGGCCAGTATGGCTACACCTTC. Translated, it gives CASSLVETFGQYGYTF.

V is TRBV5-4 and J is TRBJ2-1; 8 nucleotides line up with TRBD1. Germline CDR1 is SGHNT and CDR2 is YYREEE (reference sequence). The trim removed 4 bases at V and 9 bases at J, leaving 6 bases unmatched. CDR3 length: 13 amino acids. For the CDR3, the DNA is TGTGCCAGCAGCCCGGACAGGGTTACTGAGCAGTTCTTC. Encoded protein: CASSPDRVTEQFF.

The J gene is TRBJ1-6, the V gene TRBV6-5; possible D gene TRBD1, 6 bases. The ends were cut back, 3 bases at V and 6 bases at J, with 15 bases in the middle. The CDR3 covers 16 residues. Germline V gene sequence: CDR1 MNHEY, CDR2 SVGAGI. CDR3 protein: CASSYSGGRSNSPLHF. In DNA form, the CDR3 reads TGTGCCAGCAGTTATTCCGGGGGGCGCAGTAATTCACCCCTCCACTTT.

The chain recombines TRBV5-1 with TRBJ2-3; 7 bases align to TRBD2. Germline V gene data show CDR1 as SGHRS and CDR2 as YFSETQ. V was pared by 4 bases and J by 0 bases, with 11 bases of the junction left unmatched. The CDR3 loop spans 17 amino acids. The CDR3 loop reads CASSPVRSGESTDTQYF. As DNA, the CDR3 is TGCGCCAGCAGCCCGGTCCGAAGCGGGGAAAGCACAGATACGCAGTATTTT. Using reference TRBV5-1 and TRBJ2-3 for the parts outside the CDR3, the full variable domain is KAGVTQTPRYLIKTRGQQVTLSCSPISGHRSVSWYQQTPGQGLQFLFEYFSETQRNKGNFPGRFSGRQFSNSRSEMNVSTLELGDSALYLCASSPVRSGESTDTQYFGPGTRLTVL.

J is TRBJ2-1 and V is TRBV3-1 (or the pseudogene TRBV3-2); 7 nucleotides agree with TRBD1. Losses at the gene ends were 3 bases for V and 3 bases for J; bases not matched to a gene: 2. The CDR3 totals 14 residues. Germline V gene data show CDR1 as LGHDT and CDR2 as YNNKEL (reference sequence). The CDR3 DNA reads TGTGCCAGCAGCCAGCGACAGGGCTACAATGAGCAGTTCTTC. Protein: CASSQRQGYNEQFF.

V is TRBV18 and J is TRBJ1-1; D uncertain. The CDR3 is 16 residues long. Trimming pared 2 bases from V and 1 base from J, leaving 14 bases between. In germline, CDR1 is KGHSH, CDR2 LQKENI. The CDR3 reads CASSPTDYSENTEAFF. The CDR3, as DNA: TGTGCCAGCTCACCAACAGACTACTCCGAGAACACTGAAGCTTTCTTT.

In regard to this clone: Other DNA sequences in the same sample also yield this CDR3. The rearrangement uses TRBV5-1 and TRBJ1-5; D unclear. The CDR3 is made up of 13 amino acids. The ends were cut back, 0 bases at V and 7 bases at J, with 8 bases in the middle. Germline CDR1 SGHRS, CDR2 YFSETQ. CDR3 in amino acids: CASSLGADQPQHF. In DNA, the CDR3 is TGCGCCAGCAGCTTGGGGGCAGACCAGCCCCAGCATTTT. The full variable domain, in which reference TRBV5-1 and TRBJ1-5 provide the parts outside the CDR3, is KAGVTQTPRYLIKTRGQQVTLSCSPISGHRSVSWYQQTPGQGLQFLFEYFSETQRNKGNFPGRFSGRQFSNSRSEMNVSTLELGDSALYLCASSLGADQPQHFGDGTRLSIL.

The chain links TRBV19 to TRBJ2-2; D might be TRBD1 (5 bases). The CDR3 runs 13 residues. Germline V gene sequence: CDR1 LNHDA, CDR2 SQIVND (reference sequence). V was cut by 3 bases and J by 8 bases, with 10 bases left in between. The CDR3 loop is CASSMSGPGELFF. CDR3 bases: TGTGCCAGTAGTATGTCAGGGCCTGGGGAGCTGTTTTTT.

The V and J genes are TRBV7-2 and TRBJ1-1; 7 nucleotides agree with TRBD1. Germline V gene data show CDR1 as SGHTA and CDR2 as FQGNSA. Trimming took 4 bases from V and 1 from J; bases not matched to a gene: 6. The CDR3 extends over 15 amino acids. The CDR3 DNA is TGTGCCAGCAGCTCCAGACAGGGTTCGAACACTGAAGCTTTCTTT. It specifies CASSSRQGSNTEAFF.

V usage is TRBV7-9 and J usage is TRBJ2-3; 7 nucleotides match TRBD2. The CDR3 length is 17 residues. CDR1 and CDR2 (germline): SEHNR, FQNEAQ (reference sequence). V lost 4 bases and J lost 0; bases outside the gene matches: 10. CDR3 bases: TGTGCCAGCAGCTCGGGGATGAGCGGGGCTAGCACAGATACGCAGTATTTT. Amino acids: CASSSGMSGASTDTQYF.

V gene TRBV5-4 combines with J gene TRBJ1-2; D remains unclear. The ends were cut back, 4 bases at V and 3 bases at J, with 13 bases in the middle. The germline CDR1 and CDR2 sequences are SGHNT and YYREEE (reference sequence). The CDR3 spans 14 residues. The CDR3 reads CASSGGVWDYGYTF. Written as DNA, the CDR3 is TGTGCCAGCAGCGGCGGGGTGTGGGACTATGGCTACACCTTC.

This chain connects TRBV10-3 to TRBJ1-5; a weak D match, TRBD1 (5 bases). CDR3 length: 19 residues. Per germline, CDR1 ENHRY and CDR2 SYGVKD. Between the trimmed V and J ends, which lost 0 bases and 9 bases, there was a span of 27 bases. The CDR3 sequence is CAISESLGPRITDYRPQHF. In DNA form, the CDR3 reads TGTGCCATCAGTGAGTCCCTGGGACCGCGAATAACGGACTACAGGCCCCAGCATTTT.

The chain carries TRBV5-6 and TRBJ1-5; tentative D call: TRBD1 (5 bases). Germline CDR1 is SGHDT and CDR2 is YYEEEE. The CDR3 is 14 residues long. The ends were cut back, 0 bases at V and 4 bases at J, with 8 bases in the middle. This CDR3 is CASSLGRTNQPQHF. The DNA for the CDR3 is TGTGCCAGCAGCTTGGGACGGACAAATCAGCCCCAGCATTTT.

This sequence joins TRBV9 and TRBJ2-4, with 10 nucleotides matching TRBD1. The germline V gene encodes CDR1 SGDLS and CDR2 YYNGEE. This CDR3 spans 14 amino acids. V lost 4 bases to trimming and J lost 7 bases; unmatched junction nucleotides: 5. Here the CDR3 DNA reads TGTGCCAGCAGCATAGGGACAGGGGCTAACATTCAGTACTTC. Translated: CASSIGTGANIQYF.

The CDR3 protein is CASSLSGYEQYF. In DNA form, the CDR3 reads TGTGCCAGCAGCTTGAGCGGGTACGAGCAGTACTTC. The rearrangement links TRBV5-5 to TRBJ2-7; a possible D gene is TRBD2 (6 bases). CDR3 length: 12 residues. V lost 1 base to trimming and J lost 4 bases, with 6 bases between them. Germline CDR1 and CDR2: SGHKS and YYEKEE (reference sequence).

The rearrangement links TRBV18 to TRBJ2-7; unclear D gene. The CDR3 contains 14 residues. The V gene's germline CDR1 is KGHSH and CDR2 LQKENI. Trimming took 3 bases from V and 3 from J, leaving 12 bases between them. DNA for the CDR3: TGTGCCAGCTCACCCCGAGACACAAGCTACGAGCAGTACTTC. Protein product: CASSPRDTSYEQYF.

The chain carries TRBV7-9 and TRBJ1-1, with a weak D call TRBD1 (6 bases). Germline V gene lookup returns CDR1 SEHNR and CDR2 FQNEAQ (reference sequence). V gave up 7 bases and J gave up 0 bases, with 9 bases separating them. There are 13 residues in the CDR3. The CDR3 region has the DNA TGTGCCAGCACCGGGGGCGTGAACACTGAAGCTTTCTTT. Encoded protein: CASTGGVNTEAFF.

CDR3 protein: CASSSQGAYTEAFF. The CDR3 DNA is TGTGCCAGCAGCTCCCAGGGGGCGTACACTGAAGCTTTCTTT. The chain has TRBV5-4 and TRBJ1-1, with 8 bases lining up with TRBD1. CDR3 length: 14 amino acids. V dropped 3 bases and J dropped 3; count of bases not matched to a gene: 4. Germline V gene sequence: CDR1 SGHNT, CDR2 YYREEE (reference sequence). The variable domain in full, completed from reference TRBV5-4 and TRBJ1-1, reads ETGVTQSPTHLIKTRGQQVTLRCSSQSGHNTVSWYQQALGQGPQFIFQYYREEENGRGNFPPRFSGLQFPNYSSELNVNALELDDSALYLCASSSQGAYTEAFFGQGTRLTVV.

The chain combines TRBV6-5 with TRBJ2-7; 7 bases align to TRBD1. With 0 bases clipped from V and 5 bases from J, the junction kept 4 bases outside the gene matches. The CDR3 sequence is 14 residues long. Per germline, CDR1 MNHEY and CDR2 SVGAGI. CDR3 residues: CASSYSQGGDEQYF. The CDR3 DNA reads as TGTGCCAGCAGTTACTCGCAAGGGGGCGACGAGCAGTACTTC.

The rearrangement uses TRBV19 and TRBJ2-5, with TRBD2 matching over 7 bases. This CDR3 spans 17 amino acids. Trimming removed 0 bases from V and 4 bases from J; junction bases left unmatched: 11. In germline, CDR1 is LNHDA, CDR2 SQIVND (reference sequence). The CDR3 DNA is TGTGCCAGTAGTATAGATCGGCCTAGCGGAGACCGAGAGACCCAGTACTTC. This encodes CASSIDRPSGDRETQYF.

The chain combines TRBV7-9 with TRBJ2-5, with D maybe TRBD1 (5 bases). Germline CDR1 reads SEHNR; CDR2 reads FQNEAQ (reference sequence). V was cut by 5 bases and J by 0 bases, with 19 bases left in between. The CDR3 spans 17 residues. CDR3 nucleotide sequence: TGTGCCAGCAGCGCGCGTGGGGCAGAAATGTACCAAGAGACCCAGTACTTC. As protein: CASSARGAEMYQETQYF.

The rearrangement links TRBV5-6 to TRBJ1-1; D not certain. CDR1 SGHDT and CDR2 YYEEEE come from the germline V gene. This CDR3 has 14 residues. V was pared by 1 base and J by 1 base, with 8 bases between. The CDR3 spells CASSLPPGNTEAFF. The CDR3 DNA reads TGTGCCAGCAGCTTGCCCCCAGGGAACACTGAAGCTTTCTTT.

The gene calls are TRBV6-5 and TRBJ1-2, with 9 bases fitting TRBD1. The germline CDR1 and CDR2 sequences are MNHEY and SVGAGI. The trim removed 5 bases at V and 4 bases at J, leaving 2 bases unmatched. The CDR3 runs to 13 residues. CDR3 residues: CASSKTGGYGYTF. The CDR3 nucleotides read TGTGCCAGCAGTAAGACAGGGGGCTATGGCTACACCTTC.